This paragraph covers one T cell receptor (beta chain) sequence. Its antigen is unknown. Base qualities are not recorded, but no much larger clone differs from it by a single base. The germline V gene provides CDR1 SGHTA and CDR2 FQGNSA. Its CDR3 holds 12 amino acids, cysteine through phenylalanine. CDR3 DNA is the only sequence kept; it has 36 bases, read in frame from the first base. Cut back by 3 bases and 2 bases, the V and J ends lie 2 bases apart. Genomic DNA served as template for TCR beta VDJ combination and CDR3 sequence profiling. An Illumina HiSeq 2000 was the platform used for TCR repertoire sequencing. In the source study's methods: Repertoires were assessed using TRBV/TRBJ rearrangement plots, CDR3 size and DJ length profiles, and Simpson's diversity index. The most abundant DNA sequence in the deep sequencing data was taken as the immunodominant clone. CDR3 amino acid sequences were checked for sharing across subjects and were also compared against the VDJdb database and published repertoires. TCRdb's own reprocessing of the public reads used fastp at Q25 and MiXCR and kept productive beta chains. All rows with the same CDR3 protein become a single entry with the most common DNA and genes. TCRdb, not the original authors, processed these V and J calls. The sample profile shows roughly 250,000 distinct CDR3 sequences; 65% to 90% of them were found once. The biggest ten clones account for about 41% of the sample.

Patients chosen for sequencing had shown expansion of CD8+CD57+ cells by flow cytometry. Every patient had severe acquired aplastic anemia, diagnosed using the International Study of Aplastic Anemia and Agranulocytosis and Camitta criteria. No therapy had been received by the patients at the time of blood sampling. In the study, sorted CD4+ and CD8+ blood T cells from patients with severe aplastic anemia and from healthy subjects underwent deep sequencing of TCR repertoires. Patients were enrolled under clinicaltrials.gov protocols 00001620, 01623167, 00001397, 00071045, 00081523 and 00961064 in the USA. Ficoll-Paque density gradient centrifugation was used to isolate peripheral blood mononuclear cells. Before DNA extraction, CD4+ and CD8+ T cells were sorted with FACS or magnetic beads. The data are from a study of CD8+CD57+ T cells in acquired aplastic anemia (dated by TCRdb to the late 2010s). Regarding the research as a whole: On average, sorted CD4+ and CD8+ cells yielded 3.2 ug of extracted DNA, with a range of 0.2 to 27.4 ug. A CD8+CD57+ expansion meant a frequency higher than the mean frequency seen in healthy subjects.

Points the paper makes about the study in general: No significant difference in CD8+ Simpson's diversity was found between patients and healthy controls (P=0.060). Around 30 CD8+ CDR3 sequences were shared between patients and controls but appeared highly expressed in patients and within their immunodominant clones.

The receptor comes from a human donor with aplastic anemia. The chain uses TRBV7-2 and TRBJ1-5; the D gene cannot be named for sure. What was sequenced was sorted CD4+, CD8+, or CD8+CD57+ T cells (not recorded which) from PBMCs. The CDR3: CASSLGNQPQHF. The bases read TGTGCCAGCAGCTTGGGCAATCAGCCCCAGCATTTT.